This T cell receptor beta chain was profiled in a study of T cell repertoires in cytomegalovirus infection. Study in general: Newly reported HLA-C-restricted and thoroughly characterized HLA-B-restricted CMV epitopes were employed. It was the public TCR beta signatures that indicated both CMV infection and matching HLA type.

About this clonotype itself: What it binds is unknown.

The CDR3 covers 14 residues. In germline, CDR1 is MNHEY, CDR2 SVGAGI. V lost 5 bases and J lost 8, with 15 bases in between. Study-level results: In two of eight donors, the top clonotype was HLA-C-restricted CMV-specific. CMV carriers having the relevant HLA were flagged by cumulative public TCR beta family frequency.

In TCRdb, the reads were re-called with MiXCR into one record per CDR3 protein. The sample has about a million distinct CDR3 sequences; around 30% are singletons. Sequences were derived from cultured CD8+ T cells from PBMCs, sampled from culture after CMV antigen stimulation. The sequence derives from a human donor in good health (CMV status not recorded). Some clones in this sample may be carry-over from other donors' samples. V gene TRBV6-5 combines with J gene TRBJ1-4; D is uncertain. CDR3 sequence reads: CASSLGLKGEKLFF. CDR3 sequence (DNA): TGTGCCAGCAGTCTGGGTCTGAAAGGGGAAAAACTGTTTTTT.